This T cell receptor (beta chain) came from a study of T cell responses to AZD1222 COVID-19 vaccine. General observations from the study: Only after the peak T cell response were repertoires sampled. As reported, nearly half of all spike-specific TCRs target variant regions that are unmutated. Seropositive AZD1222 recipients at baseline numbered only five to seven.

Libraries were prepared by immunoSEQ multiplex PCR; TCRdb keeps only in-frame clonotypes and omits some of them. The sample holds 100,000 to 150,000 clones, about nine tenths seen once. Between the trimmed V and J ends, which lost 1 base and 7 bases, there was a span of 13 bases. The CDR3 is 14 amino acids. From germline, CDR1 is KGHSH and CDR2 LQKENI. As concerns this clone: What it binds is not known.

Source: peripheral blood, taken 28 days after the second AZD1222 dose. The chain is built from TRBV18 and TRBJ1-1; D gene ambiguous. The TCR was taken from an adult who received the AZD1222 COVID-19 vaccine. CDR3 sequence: CASSPLAVGVEAFF. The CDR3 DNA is TGTGCCAGCTCACCACTGGCAGTTGGGGTTGAAGCTTTCTTT.